This is a list of T cell receptor beta chains from one sample in a study of blood T cell repertoires in COVID-19. Some clones are missing from TCRdb's copy, which holds only in-frame ones; the method was immunoSEQ multiplex PCR. This sample has some 58,000 clones, with almost 95% found just once. The specimen sequenced was peripheral blood. The receptors originated from a man in his fifties or sixties with active COVID-19. Both conserved end residues are part of each CDR3. Fields, in order: CDR3 DNA, CDR3 protein, clone size, CDR3 length, D gene, V gene, J gene. A D gene is named only where the DNA matches it firmly. The listing skips clone size in some rows; elsewhere it reads once, few, many or a size class.

TGCGCCAGCAGCTCCGGGACAGGGTTCACAGATACGCAGTATTTT	CASSSGTGFTDTQYF	.	15	TRBD1	TRBV4-1	TRBJ2-3
TGTGCCAGCAGCGTAGATCTAGCGGGATACCTCAGTGAGCAGTTCTTC	CASSVDLAGYLSEQFF	.	16	TRBD2	TRBV9	TRBJ2-1
TGTGCCTGGAGTTCTTCGGGACTGTGGTACACCTTC	CAWSSSGLWYTF	.	12	.	TRBV30	TRBJ1-2
TGTGCCACCTCCGTCCAGGGGAGGGGAGATACGCAGTATTTT	CATSVQGRGDTQYF	.	14	.	TRBV28	TRBJ2-3
TGTGCCAGCAGCTTAAGTTCACTAGAGACGCAGTATTTT	CASSLSSLETQYF	.	13	.	TRBV7-3	TRBJ2-3
TGTGCCAGCAGTGCAGGCAGTGGCAATGAGCAGTTCTTC	CASSAGSGNEQFF	.	13	.	TRBV7-9	TRBJ2-1
TGTGCCAGTAGTCCAGGACTAGCGGGAAGTGGGACAGATACGCAGTATTTT	CASSPGLAGSGTDTQYF	.	17	TRBD2	TRBV19	TRBJ2-3
TGTGCCAGCAGCAGCTATCGAGCGGGAGGACCAAGCTCCTACGAGCAGTACTTC	CASSSYRAGGPSSYEQYF	once	18	TRBD2	TRBV3-1/TRBV3-2	TRBJ2-7
TGTGCCAGCAGCAAAGCTAGCCTAGCGGGGGGTTCTTGGGAGCAGTACTTC	CASSKASLAGGSWEQYF	.	17	.	TRBV21-1	TRBJ2-7
TGTGCCACCAGCATAGCCAATACAGGGAACTATGGCTACACCTTC	CATSIANTGNYGYTF	.	15	.	TRBV15	TRBJ1-2
TGTGCCAGCAGTCCTTCGCATGGAGGGCAGGTCTATGAGCAGTTCTTC	CASSPSHGGQVYEQFF	.	16	.	TRBV6-6	TRBJ2-1
TGTGCCAGCAGTTACACCAAACAGGGTGATGGCTACACCTTC	CASSYTKQGDGYTF	.	14	.	TRBV6-5	TRBJ1-2
TGTGCCAGCTCACCAGGGTCGGGCTCTGGAAACACCATATATTTT	CASSPGSGSGNTIYF	.	15	.	TRBV18	TRBJ1-3
TGTGCCAGCAGCCACACAGGGACCCCCCAAGAGACCCAGTACTTC	CASSHTGTPQETQYF	once	15	.	TRBV11-1	TRBJ2-5
TGTGCCAGCAGCTTGGTCCTAGACAGTGGCTACACCTTC	CASSLVLDSGYTF	.	13	.	TRBV5-4	TRBJ1-2
TGTGCCAGCAGCCATACGCTGAGGCCCGGTTACGAGCAGTACTTC	CASSHTLRPGYEQYF	.	15	.	TRBV12-1	TRBJ2-7
TGTGCCAGCAGTTTAGGGACAGGGGTTAATCAGCCCCAGCATTTT	CASSLGTGVNQPQHF	once	15	TRBD1	TRBV28	TRBJ1-5
TGTGCCAGCAGTTCCTTGGACAGGGAAGAGACCCAGTACTTC	CASSSLDREETQYF	.	14	TRBD1	TRBV6-2/TRBV6-3	TRBJ2-5
TGTGCCAGCAGTGAAGCGTGGGGCAGGGACGAGCAGTACTTC	CASSEAWGRDEQYF	.	14	.	TRBV2	TRBJ2-7
TGCAGGACTGACCAAGAGACCCAGTACTTC	CRTDQETQYF	.	10	.	TRBV20-1	TRBJ2-5
TGTGCCAGCAGCCTGGACAGGAACACTGAAGCTTTCTTT	CASSLDRNTEAFF	once	13	.	TRBV11-2	TRBJ1-1
TGCAGCGTTCGACAGGGAGAGCAGCCCCAGCATTTT	CSVRQGEQPQHF	.	12	TRBD1	TRBV29-1	TRBJ1-5
TGTGCCAGCAGTAGTGCACAGGGGCGACGGTTCTTC	CASSSAQGRRFF	once	12	TRBD1	TRBV28	TRBJ2-1
TGTGCTAGTGTTGGGCTAGCGGAATACAATGAGCAGTTCTTC	CASVGLAEYNEQFF	.	14	TRBD2	TRBV12-5	TRBJ2-1
TGTGCCAGCAGTGCCACAGGGGTGCGACAGCCCCAGCATTTT	CASSATGVRQPQHF	.	14	TRBD1	TRBV2	TRBJ1-5
TGCGCCAGCAGCTTGGCCGGGGAGTTCACCGGGGAGCTGTTTTTT	CASSLAGEFTGELFF	.	15	.	TRBV5-1	TRBJ2-2
TGTGCCAGCAGTTTAGGACAGGGCTTCATAGATACGCAGTATTTT	CASSLGQGFIDTQYF	.	15	TRBD1	TRBV27	TRBJ2-3